Listed below are T cell receptor beta chains from one sample, sequenced in a study of beta chain features in type 1 diabetes. Libraries were prepared by immunoSEQ multiplex PCR; TCRdb keeps only in-frame clonotypes and omits some of them. The sample holds under 250,000 clones, around 26% seen once. Sequenced sample: central memory CD4+ T cells from blood. The source of these receptors is a man aged 30 to 39 in good health. Each CDR3 is given with its conserved first and last residue. A D gene is named only where the DNA matches it firmly. The size of a clone is reported for some rows only, either as once, few or many, or as a class for expanded clones.

>NA|TRBD2|TRBJ2-7|TRBV2
TGTGCCAGCAGTGAGGAATCGACTAGCAAGGTGGAGTACTTC
CASSEESTSKVEYF
>few|TRBD1|TRBJ1-1|TRBV6-5
TGTGCCAGCAGCCTTACAGGGGACACTGAAGCTTTCTTT
CASSLTGDTEAFF
>NA|NA|TRBJ1-5|TRBV7-9
TGTGCCAGCAGTTTGGACAATCAGCCCCAGCATTTT
CASSLDNQPQHF
>many|TRBD1|TRBJ2-1|TRBV29-1
TGCAGCGTGAGGGACAGGGGTTCCTACAATGAGCAGTTCTTC
CSVRDRGSYNEQFF
>few|TRBD1|TRBJ2-7|TRBV5-1
TGCGCCAGCAGGCTGGGACAGGCCGCGGGTGAGCAGTACTTC
CASRLGQAAGEQYF
>NA|NA|TRBJ2-1|TRBV28
TGTGCCAGCAGGACTCTCTTGCGGCCCTACAATGAGCAGTTCTTC
CASRTLLRPYNEQFF
>NA|NA|TRBJ1-1|TRBV18
TGTGCCAGCTCACCACGACAGAACACTGAAGCTTTCTTT
CASSPRQNTEAFF
>few|NA|TRBJ1-5|TRBV29-1
TGCAGCGTTCTGCAGGACGATAGCAATCAGCCCCAGCATTTT
CSVLQDDSNQPQHF
>NA|TRBD1|TRBJ2-7|TRBV7-2
TGTGCCAGCAGCTTAGGCGGGACAGGGACCTACGAGCAGTACTTC
CASSLGGTGTYEQYF
>few|TRBD1|TRBJ2-4|TRBV7-7
TGTGCCAGCAGCCCAGGGGGCGCGAACATTCAGTACTTC
CASSPGGANIQYF
>few|NA|TRBJ2-3|TRBV7-2
TGTGCCAGCAGCTTAGACGGGTTCACAGATACGCAGTATTTT
CASSLDGFTDTQYF
>NA|NA|TRBJ1-2|TRBV30
TGTGCCTGGTCGCAAAACTATGGCTACACCTTC
CAWSQNYGYTF
>NA|NA|TRBJ1-1|TRBV5-1
TGCGCCAGCAGCGAGGGCCGCCCGAGCACTGAAGCTTTCTTT
CASSEGRPSTEAFF
>NA|TRBD1|TRBJ1-1|TRBV29-1
TGCAGCGTTGCGGCCAGGGGGGACACTGAAGCTTTCTTT
CSVAARGDTEAFF
>NA|NA|TRBJ1-2|TRBV28
TGTGCCAGCAGTTTACTTGGCACCTCCGATGGCTACACCTTC
CASSLLGTSDGYTF
>few|NA|TRBJ2-5|TRBV29-1
TGCAGCGTTAGGAGCGGTGAGACCCAGTACTTC
CSVRSGETQYF
>NA|TRBD2|TRBJ2-7|TRBV6-6
TGTGCCAGCAGCCTCGGGGGGAGCCGGGCCTACGAGCAGTACTTC
CASSLGGSRAYEQYF
>NA|NA|TRBJ2-7|TRBV6-5
TGTGCCAGCAGTTACTCGGGGGGCAAAGCCTACGAGCAGTACTTC
CASSYSGGKAYEQYF
>NA|NA|TRBJ1-2|TRBV15
TGTGCCACCAGCAGCCGGGACCGGGGATTTTATGGCTACACCTTC
CATSSRDRGFYGYTF
>NA|NA|TRBJ1-2|TRBV6-1
TGTGCCAGCAGCGAACCCAGGCTAAGCGGCTACACCTTC
CASSEPRLSGYTF
>few|NA|TRBJ2-5|TRBV20-1
TGCAGTGCTAGCGTCGAGACCCAGTACTTC
CSASVETQYF
>few|NA|TRBJ1-4|TRBV30
TGTGCCTGGAGCCCTTACGGGCTTCCTAATGAAAAACTGTTTTTT
CAWSPYGLPNEKLFF
>once|TRBD2|TRBJ2-1|TRBV5-6
TGTGCCAGCAGCTTTAGATTAGCGGGAGTAAATGAGCAGTTCTTC
CASSFRLAGVNEQFF
>NA|NA|TRBJ2-1|TRBV4-1
TGCGCCAGCAGCCAAGCGGGTAGCTCCTACAATGAGCAGTTCTTC
CASSQAGSSYNEQFF
>many|TRBD1|TRBJ2-1|TRBV29-1
TGCAGCGTTGATGTGAGGGACAGGCCTCGGGGGCAGTTCTTC
CSVDVRDRPRGQFF
>NA|TRBD1|TRBJ2-5|TRBV18
TGTGCCAGCTCACCACGAGGGACAGGGATGGAGACCCAGTACTTC
CASSPRGTGMETQYF
>few|NA|TRBJ2-1|TRBV28
TGTGCCAGCAGCCGCCAAAATGAGCAGTTCTTC
CASSRQNEQFF
>NA|NA|TRBJ2-1|TRBV28
TGTGCCAGCAGTGGCGGAGTGGGCTGGGGCCATGAGCAGTTCTTC
CASSGGVGWGHEQFF
>few|NA|TRBJ2-1|TRBV7-9
TGTGCCAGCAGGGGACTTGCGCCGCGCCGGGACAATGAGCAGTTCTTC
CASRGLAPRRDNEQFF
>few|TRBD1|TRBJ1-2|TRBV14
TGTGCCAGCAGCGCCCGGGACAGGGGAAACTATGGCTACACCTTC
CASSARDRGNYGYTF
>few|TRBD1|TRBJ1-4|TRBV2
TGTGCCAGCAGTTGGGACAGAGGGCCAGAAAAACTGTTTTTT
CASSWDRGPEKLFF
>many|TRBD1|TRBJ2-5|TRBV4-2
TGTGCCAGCAGTCTCTCGACAGGGAAGAGGGGTGAAGAGACCCAGTACTTC
CASSLSTGKRGEETQYF
>NA|NA|TRBJ2-2|TRBV5-6
TGTGCCAGCAGCTTGGCGGTGAACACCGGGGAGCTGTTTTTT
CASSLAVNTGELFF
>NA|NA|TRBJ2-3|TRBV19
TGTGCCAGTACCCCAGGGAAGGCCACAGATACGCAGTATTTT
CASTPGKATDTQYF
>NA|NA|TRBJ1-1|TRBV5-6
TGTGCCAGCACCCTTGGGAGGAACACTGAAGCTTTCTTT
CASTLGRNTEAFF
>once|NA|TRBJ2-2|TRBV4-1
TGCGCCAGCAGCCAAGAGGCCGGAACAACCGGGGAGCTGTTTTTT
CASSQEAGTTGELFF
>NA|TRBD1|TRBJ2-2|TRBV19
TGTGCCAGTAGTACCCGAGGACAGGCCTCGAACACCGGGGAGCTGTTTTTT
CASSTRGQASNTGELFF
>NA|NA|TRBJ2-7|TRBV2
TGTGCCAGCTCGCTAGCGCCGATGTACGAGCAGTACTTC
CASSLAPMYEQYF
>NA|TRBD1|TRBJ2-5|TRBV30
TGTGCCTTGGACAGGGGGTTGAAAGAGACCCAGTACTTC
CALDRGLKETQYF
>NA|NA|TRBJ1-2|TRBV5-6
TGTGCCAGCAGCTTGGTGGCAGGAGGAGGCTACACCTTC
CASSLVAGGGYTF
>NA|NA|TRBJ2-3|TRBV7-9
TGTGCCAGCAGCTTAGGTTTCGCCACAGATACGCAGTATTTT
CASSLGFATDTQYF